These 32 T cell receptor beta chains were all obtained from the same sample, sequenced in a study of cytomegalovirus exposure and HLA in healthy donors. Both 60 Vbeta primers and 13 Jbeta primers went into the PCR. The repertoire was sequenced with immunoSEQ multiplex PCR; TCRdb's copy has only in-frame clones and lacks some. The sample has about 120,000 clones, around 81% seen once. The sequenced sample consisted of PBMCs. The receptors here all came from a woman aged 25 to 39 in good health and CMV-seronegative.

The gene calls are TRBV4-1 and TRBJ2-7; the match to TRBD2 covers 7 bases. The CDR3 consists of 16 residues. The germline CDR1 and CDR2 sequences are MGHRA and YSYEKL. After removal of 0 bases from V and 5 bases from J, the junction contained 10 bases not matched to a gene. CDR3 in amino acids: CASSQDGTGGRDEQYF. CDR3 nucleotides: TGCGCCAGCAGCCAAGACGGAACGGGAGGTCGCGACGAGCAGTACTTC.

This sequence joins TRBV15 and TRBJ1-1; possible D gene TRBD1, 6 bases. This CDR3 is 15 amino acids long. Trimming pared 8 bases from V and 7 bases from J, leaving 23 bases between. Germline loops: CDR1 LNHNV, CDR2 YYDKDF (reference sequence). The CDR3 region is CATESLGGQGGEAFF. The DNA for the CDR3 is TGTGCCACCGAATCGTTGGGGGGGCAGGGTGGTGAAGCTTTCTTT.

CDR3 sequence (DNA): TGCGCCAGCAGCCAAGATCCACTTAGCGGGACTTCCTACAATGAGCAGTTCTTC. Translating gives CASSQDPLSGTSYNEQFF. The rearrangement links TRBV4-3 to TRBJ2-1, with 8 bases lining up with TRBD2. The CDR3 contains 18 residues. Trimming removed 0 bases from V and 1 base from J; junction bases left unmatched: 8. Germline V gene sequence: CDR1 LGHNA, CDR2 YSLEER.

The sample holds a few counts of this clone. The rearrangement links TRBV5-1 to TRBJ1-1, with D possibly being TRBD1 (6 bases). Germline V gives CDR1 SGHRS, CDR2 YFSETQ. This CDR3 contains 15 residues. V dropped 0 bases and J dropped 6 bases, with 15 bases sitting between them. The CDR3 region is CASSLAGGAQSEAFF. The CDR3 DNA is TGCGCCAGCAGCTTGGCGGGGGGGGCGCAATCTGAAGCTTTCTTT. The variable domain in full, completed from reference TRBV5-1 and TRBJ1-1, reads KAGVTQTPRYLIKTRGQQVTLSCSPISGHRSVSWYQQTPGQGLQFLFEYFSETQRNKGNFPGRFSGRQFSNSRSEMNVSTLELGDSALYLCASSLAGGAQSEAFFGQGTRLTVV.

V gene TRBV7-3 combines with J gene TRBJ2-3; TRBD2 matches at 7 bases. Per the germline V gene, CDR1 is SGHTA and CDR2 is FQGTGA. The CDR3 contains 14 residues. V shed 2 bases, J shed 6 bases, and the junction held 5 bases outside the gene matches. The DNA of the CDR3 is TGTGCCAGCAGCTTAGGCGGGAGTTCGGATACGCAGTATTTT. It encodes CASSLGGSSDTQYF.

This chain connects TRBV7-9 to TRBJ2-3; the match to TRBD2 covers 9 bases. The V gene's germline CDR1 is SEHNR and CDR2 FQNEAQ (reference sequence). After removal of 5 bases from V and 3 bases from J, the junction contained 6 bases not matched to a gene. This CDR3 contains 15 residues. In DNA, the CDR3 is TGTGCCAGCAGCAAAGCTACTAGCGGGACAGATACGCAGTATTTT. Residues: CASSKATSGTDTQYF. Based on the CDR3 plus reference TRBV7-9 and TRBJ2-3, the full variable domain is DTGVSQNPRHKITKRGQNVTFRCDPISEHNRLYWYRQTLGQGPEFLTYFQNEAQLEKSRLLSDRFSAERPKGSFSTLEIQRTEQGDSAMYLCASSKATSGTDTQYFGPGTRLTVL.

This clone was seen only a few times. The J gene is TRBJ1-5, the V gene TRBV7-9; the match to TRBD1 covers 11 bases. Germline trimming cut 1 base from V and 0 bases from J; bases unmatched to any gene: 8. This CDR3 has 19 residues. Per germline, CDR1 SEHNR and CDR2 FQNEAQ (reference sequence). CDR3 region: CASSLGGTGGIDSNQPQHF. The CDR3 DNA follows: TGTGCCAGCAGCTTAGGCGGGACAGGGGGGATCGATAGCAATCAGCCCCAGCATTTT.

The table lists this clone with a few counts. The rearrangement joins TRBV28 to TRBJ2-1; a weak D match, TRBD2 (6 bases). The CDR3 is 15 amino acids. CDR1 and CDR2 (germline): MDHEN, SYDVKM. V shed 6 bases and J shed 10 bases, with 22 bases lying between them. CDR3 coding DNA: TGTGCCAGCAGCCCGGCGGCCGCGGGGTTAGGAGAGCAGTTCTTC. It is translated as CASSPAAAGLGEQFF.

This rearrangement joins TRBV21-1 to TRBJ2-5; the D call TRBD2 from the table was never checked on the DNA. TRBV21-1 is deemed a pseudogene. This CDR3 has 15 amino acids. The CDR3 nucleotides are TGTGCCAGCAGCAAAGGAGGTGGTTCCGGATCTTCCCAGTACTTC. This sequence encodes CASSKGGGSGSSQYF.

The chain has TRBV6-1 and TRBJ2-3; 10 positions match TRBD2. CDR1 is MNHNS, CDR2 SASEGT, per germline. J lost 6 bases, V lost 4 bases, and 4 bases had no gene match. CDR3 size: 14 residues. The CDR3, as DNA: TGTGCCAGCAGTGTAGCGGGAGGTGGTGATACGCAGTATTTT. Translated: CASSVAGGGDTQYF.

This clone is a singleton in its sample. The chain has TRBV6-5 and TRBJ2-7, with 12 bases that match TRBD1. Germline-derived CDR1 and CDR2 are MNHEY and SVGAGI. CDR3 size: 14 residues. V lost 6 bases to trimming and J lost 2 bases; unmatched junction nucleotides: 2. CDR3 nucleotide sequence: TGTGCCAGCAGGGGACAGGGGGCTCCCTACGAGCAGTACTTC. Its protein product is CASRGQGAPYEQYF.

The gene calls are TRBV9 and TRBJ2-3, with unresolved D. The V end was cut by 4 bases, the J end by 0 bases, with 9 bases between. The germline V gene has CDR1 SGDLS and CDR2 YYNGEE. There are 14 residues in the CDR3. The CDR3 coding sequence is TGTGCCAGCAGCCCATCTAGTAGCACAGATACGCAGTATTTT. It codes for CASSPSSSTDTQYF.

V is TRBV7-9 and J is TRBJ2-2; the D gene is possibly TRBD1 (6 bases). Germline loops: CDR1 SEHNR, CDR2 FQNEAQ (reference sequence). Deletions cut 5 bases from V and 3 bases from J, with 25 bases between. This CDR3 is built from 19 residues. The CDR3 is CASSQFRDRPKGDTGELFF. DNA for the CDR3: TGTGCCAGCAGCCAATTCCGCGACAGGCCAAAAGGGGACACCGGGGAGCTGTTTTTT.

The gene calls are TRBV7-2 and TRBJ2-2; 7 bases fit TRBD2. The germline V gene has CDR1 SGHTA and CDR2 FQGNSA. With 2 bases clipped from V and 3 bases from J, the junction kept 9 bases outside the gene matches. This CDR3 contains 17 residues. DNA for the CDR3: TGTGCCAGCAGCTTACGTGGTGCGGGAGAGTACACCGGGGAGCTGTTTTTT. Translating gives CASSLRGAGEYTGELFF.

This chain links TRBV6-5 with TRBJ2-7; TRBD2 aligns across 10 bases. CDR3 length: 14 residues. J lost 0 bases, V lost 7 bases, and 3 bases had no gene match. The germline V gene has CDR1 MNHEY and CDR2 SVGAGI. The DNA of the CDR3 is TGTGCCAGCATGCCTAGCGGGAGCTCCTACGAGCAGTACTTC. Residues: CASMPSGSSYEQYF.

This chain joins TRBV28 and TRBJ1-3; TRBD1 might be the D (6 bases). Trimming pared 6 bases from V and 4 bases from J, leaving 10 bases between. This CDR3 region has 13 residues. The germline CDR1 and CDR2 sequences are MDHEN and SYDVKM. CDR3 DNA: TGTGCCAGCAGACTGGGGGCGGGAAACACCATATATTTT. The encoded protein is CASRLGAGNTIYF.

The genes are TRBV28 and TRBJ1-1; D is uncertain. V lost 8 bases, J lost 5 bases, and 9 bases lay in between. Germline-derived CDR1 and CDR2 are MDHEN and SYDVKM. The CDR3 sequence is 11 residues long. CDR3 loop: CASDSLTEAFF. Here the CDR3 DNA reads TGTGCCAGCGACTCCTTAACTGAAGCTTTCTTT.

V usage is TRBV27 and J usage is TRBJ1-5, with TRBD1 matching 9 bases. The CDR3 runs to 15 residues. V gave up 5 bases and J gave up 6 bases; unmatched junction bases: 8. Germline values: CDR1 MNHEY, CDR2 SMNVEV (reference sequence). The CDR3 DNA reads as TGTGCCAGCAGTCCAGGACAGGGGTTAAGTCAGCCCCAGCATTTT. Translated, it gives CASSPGQGLSQPQHF.

CDR3 residues: CASSRTDRGITETQYF. The CDR3 region has the DNA TGTGCCAGCAGCCGAACAGACAGGGGGATTACAGAGACCCAGTACTTC. V gene TRBV7-9 combines with J gene TRBJ2-5; 9 bases fit TRBD1. Germline trimming cut 5 bases from V and 4 bases from J; bases unmatched to any gene: 11. The germline V gene has CDR1 SEHNR and CDR2 FQNEAQ (reference sequence). This CDR3 is built from 16 residues.

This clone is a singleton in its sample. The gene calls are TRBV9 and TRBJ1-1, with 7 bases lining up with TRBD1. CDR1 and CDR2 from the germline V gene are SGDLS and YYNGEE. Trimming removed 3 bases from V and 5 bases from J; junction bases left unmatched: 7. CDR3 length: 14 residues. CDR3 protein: CASSGMTGLTEAFF. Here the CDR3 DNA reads TGTGCCAGCAGCGGAATGACAGGGTTAACTGAAGCTTTCTTT.

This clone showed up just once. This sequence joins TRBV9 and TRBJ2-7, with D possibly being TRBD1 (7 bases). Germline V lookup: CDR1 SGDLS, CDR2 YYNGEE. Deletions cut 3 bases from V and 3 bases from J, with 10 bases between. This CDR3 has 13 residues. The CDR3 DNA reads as TGTGCCAGCAGCGGCGGGACAGACTACGAGCAGTACTTC. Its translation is CASSGGTDYEQYF.

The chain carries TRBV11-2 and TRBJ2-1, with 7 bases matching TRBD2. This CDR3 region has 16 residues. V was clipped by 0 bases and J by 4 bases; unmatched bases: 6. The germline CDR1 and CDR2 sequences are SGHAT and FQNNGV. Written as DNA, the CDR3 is TGTGCCAGCAGCTTAGAGGCAGCGGGAATATACAATGAGCAGTTCTTC. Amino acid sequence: CASSLEAAGIYNEQFF.

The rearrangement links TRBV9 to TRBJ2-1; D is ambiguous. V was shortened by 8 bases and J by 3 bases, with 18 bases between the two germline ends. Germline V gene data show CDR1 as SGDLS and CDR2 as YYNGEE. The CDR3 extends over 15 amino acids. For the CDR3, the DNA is TGTGCCAGTACCCCCTCGGGTACGGACTACAATGAGCAGTTCTTC. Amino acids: CASTPSGTDYNEQFF.

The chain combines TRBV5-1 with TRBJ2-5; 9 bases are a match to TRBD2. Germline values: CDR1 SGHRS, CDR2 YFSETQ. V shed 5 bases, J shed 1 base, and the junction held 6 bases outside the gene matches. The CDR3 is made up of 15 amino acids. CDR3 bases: TGCGCCAGCAGTTGGGTAGCGGGGGTCCAAGAGACCCAGTACTTC. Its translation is CASSWVAGVQETQYF.

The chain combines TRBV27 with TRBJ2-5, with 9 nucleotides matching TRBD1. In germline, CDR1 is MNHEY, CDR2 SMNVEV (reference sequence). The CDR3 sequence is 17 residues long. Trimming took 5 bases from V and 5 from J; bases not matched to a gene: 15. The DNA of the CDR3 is TGTGCCAGCAGTCCACTATCCGGGACAGGGATTCTGGAGACCCAGTACTTC. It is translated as CASSPLSGTGILETQYF.

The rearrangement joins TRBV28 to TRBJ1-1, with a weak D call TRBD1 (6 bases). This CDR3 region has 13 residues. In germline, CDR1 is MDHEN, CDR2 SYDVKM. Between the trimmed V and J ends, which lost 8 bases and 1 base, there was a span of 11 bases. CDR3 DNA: TGTGCCAGCGACTCAGGGGCGAACACTGAAGCTTTCTTT. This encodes CASDSGANTEAFF.

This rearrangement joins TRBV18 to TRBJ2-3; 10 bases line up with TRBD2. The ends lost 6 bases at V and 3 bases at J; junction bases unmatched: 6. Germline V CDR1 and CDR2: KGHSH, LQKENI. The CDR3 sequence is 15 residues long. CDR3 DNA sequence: TGTGCCAGCTCGCAGCGGGAGGGCCATACAGATACGCAGTATTTT. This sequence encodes CASSQREGHTDTQYF. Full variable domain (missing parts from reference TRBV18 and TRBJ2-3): NAGVMQNPRHLVRRRGQEARLRCSPMKGHSHVYWYRQLPEEGLKFMVYLQKENIIDESGMPKERFSAEFPKEGPSILRIQQVVRGDSAAYFCASSQREGHTDTQYFGPGTRLTVL.

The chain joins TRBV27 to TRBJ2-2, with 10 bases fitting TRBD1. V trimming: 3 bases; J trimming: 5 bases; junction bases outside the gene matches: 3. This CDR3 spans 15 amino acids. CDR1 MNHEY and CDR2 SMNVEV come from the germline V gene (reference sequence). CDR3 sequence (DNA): TGTGCCAGCAGTTTTGGGACAGGGGCGACCGGGGAGCTGTTTTTT. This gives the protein CASSFGTGATGELFF.

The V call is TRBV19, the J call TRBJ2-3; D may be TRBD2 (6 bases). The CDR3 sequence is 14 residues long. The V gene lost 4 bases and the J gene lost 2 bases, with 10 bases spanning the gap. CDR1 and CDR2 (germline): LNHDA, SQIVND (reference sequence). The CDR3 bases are TGTGCCAGTAGTAGGGGACTTTACACAGATACGCAGTATTTT. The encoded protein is CASSRGLYTDTQYF. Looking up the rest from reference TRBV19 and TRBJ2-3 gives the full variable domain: DGGITQSPKYLFRKEGQNVTLSCEQNLNHDAMYWYRQDPGQGLRLIYYSQIVNDFQKGDIAEGYSVSREKKESFPLTVTSAQKNPTAFYLCASSRGLYTDTQYFGPGTRLTVL.

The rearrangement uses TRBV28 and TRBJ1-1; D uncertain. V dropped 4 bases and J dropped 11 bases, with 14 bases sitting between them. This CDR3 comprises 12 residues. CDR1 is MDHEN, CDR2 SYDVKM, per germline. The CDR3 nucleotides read TGTGCCAGCAGTTCGGACTACTCGGGGGCTTTCTTT. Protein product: CASSSDYSGAFF.

The CDR3 is CATSGGSTGELFF. DNA for the CDR3: TGTGCCACCTCGGGGGGGTCCACCGGGGAGCTGTTTTTT. V usage is TRBV28 and J usage is TRBJ2-2; 8 bases match TRBD2. Trimming removed 10 bases from V and 4 bases from J; junction bases left unmatched: 5. CDR1 and CDR2 (germline): MDHEN, SYDVKM. The CDR3 is made up of 13 amino acids.

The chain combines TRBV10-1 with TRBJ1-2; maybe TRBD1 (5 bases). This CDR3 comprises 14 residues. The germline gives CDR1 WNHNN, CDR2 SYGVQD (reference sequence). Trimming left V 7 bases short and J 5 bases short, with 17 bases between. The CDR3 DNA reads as TGCGCCAGCACCACGAAGGCCAGGGAATATGGCTACACCTTC. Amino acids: CASTTKAREYGYTF.